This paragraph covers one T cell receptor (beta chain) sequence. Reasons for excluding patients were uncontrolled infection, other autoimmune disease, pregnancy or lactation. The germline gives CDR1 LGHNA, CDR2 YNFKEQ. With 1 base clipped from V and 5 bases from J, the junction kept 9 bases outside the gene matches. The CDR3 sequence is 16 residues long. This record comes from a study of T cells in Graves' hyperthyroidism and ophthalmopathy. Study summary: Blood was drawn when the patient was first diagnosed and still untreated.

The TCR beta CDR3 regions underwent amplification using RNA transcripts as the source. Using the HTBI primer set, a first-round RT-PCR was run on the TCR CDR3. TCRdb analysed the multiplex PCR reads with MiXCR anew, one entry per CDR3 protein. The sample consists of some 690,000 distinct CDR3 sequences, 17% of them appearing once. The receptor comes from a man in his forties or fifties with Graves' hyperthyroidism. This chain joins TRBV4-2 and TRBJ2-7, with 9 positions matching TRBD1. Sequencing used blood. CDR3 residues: CASSQGGRQGGDEQYF. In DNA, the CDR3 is TGTGCCAGCAGCCAAGGGGGCCGACAGGGGGGAGACGAGCAGTACTTC.